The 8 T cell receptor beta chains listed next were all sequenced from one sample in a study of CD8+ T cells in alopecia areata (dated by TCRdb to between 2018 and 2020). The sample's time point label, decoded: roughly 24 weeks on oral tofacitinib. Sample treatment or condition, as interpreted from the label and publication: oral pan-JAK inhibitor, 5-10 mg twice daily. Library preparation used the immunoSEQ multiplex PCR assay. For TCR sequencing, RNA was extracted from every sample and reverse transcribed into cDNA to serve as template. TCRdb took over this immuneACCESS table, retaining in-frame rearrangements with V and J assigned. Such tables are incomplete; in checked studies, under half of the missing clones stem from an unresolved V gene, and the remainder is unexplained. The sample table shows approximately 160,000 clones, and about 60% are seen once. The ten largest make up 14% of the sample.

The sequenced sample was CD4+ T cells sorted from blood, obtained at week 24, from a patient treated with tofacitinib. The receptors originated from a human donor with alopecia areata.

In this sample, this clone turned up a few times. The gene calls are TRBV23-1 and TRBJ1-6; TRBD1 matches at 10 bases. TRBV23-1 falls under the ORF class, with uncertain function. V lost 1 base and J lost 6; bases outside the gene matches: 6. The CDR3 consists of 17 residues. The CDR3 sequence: CASSQFRQGACNSPLHF. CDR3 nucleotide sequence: TGCGCCAGCAGTCAATTTCGACAGGGGGCTTGTAATTCACCCCTCCACTTT.

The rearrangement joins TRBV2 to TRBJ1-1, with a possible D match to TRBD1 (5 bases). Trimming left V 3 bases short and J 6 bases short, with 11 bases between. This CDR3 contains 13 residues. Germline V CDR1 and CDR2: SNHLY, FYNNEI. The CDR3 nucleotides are TGTGCCAGCAGTGAGATGTGGGGGGCTGAAGCTTTCTTT. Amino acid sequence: CASSEMWGAEAFF. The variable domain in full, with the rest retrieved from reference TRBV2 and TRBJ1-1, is EPEVTQTPSHQVTQMGQEVILRCVPISNHLYFYWYRQILGQKVEFLVSFYNNEISEKSEIFDDQFSVERPDGSNFTLKIRSTKLEDSAMYFCASSEMWGAEAFFGQGTRLTVV.

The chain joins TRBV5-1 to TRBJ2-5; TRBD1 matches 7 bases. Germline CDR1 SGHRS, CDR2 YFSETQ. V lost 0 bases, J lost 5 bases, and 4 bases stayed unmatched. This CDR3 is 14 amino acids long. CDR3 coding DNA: TGCGCCAGCAGCTTGGGACAGGGATCGGAGACCCAGTACTTC. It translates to CASSLGQGSETQYF.

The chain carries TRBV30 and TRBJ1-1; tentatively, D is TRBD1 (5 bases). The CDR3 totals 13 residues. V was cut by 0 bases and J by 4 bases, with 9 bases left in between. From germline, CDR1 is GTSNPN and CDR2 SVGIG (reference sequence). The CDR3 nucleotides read TGTGCCTGGAGTGTTACGAGGGGCACTGAAGCTTTCTTT. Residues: CAWSVTRGTEAFF.

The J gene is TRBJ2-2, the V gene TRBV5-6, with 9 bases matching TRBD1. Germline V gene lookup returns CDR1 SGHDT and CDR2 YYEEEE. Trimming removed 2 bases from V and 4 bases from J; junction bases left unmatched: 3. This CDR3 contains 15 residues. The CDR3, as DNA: TGTGCCAGCAGCTTAGGACAGGGGCCCACCGGGGAGCTGTTTTTT. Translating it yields CASSLGQGPTGELFF.

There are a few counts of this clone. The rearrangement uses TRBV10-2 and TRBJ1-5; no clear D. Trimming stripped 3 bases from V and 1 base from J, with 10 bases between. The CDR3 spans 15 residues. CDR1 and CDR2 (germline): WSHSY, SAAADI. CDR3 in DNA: TGCGCCAGCAGTGACGTTGGCCAAAGCAATCAGCCCCAGCATTTT. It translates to CASSDVGQSNQPQHF.

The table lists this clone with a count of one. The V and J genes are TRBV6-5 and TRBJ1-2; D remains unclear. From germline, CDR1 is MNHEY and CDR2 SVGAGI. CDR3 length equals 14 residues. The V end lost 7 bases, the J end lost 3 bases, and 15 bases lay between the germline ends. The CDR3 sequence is CASNEGGKYYGYTF. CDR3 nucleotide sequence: TGTGCCAGCAACGAGGGAGGGAAGTACTATGGCTACACCTTC.

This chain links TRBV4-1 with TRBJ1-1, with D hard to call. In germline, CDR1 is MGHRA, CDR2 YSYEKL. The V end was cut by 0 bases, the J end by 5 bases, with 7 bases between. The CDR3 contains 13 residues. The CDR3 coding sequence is TGCGCCAGCAGCCAAGATTGGCGGACTGAAGCTTTCTTT. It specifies CASSQDWRTEAFF.